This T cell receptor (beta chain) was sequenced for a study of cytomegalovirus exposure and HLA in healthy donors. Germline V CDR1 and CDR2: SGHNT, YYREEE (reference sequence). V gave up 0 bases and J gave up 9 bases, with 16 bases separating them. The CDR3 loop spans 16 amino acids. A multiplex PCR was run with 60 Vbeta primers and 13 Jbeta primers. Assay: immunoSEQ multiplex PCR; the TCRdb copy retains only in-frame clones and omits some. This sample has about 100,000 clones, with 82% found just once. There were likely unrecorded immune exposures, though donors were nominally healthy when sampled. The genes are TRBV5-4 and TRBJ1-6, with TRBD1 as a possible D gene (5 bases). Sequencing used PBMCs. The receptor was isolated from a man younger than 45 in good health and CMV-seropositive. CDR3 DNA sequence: TGTGCCAGCAGCTTGGAGGGGCAGGGTCGAGGTTCACCCCTCCACTTT. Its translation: CASSLEGQGRGSPLHF.